These 21 T cell receptor beta chains originate from one sample sequenced in a study of PD-1 blockade in classical Hodgkin lymphoma. The repertoire was sequenced with immunoSEQ multiplex PCR; TCRdb's copy has only in-frame clones and lacks some. The sample shows 25,000 to 35,000 clones, roughly 80% of them seen only once. The time point is: cycle 4 day 1 (C4D1), after five to seven weeks of nivolumab. Autologous stem cell transplantation was followed by relapse in every patient, and brentuximab vedotin exposure varied. Thawed PBMCs underwent magnetic negative selection to yield purified CD4+ T cells. Sequenced material: CD4+ T cells from blood, taken before the fourth cycle of nivolumab. The source is a human donor with classical Hodgkin lymphoma.

This clone has a single count. This chain uses TRBV7-7 with TRBJ2-1; 9 bases line up with TRBD2. The CDR3 totals 13 residues. Germline values: CDR1 SSHAT, CDR2 FNYEAQ (reference sequence). The J segment lost 6 bases and the V segment lost 5 bases, leaving 2 bases of the junction unmatched. The CDR3: CASSETSGNEQFF. CDR3 DNA sequence: TGTGCCAGCAGCGAGACTAGCGGCAATGAGCAGTTCTTC.

The sample holds one count of this clone. At one boundary the junction diverges from the germline segment, which might be a read error. The chain recombines TRBV18 with TRBJ2-5; a possible D gene is TRBD2 (6 bases). The CDR3 has 14 amino acids. Germline loops: CDR1 KGHSH, CDR2 LQKENI. CDR3 residues: CASSPPGLQETQYF. Written as DNA, the CDR3 is TGTGCCAGCTCCCCACCGGGACTGCAAGAGACCCAGTACTTC.

V gene TRBV20-1 combines with J gene TRBJ2-7; 7 nucleotides match TRBD2. The CDR3 totals 11 residues. Germline V gives CDR1 DFQATT, CDR2 SNEGSKA (reference sequence). Trimming at V came to 5 bases and at J to 5 bases, leaving 3 bases not matched to a gene. DNA for the CDR3: TGCAGTGCTGTGGGGGGGGACGAGCAGTACTTC. Amino acid sequence: CSAVGGDEQYF.

The chain uses TRBV19 and TRBJ1-2; unclear D gene. The CDR3 is made up of 16 amino acids. V lost 5 bases to trimming and J lost 4 bases, with 20 bases between them. The germline CDR1 and CDR2 sequences are LNHDA and SQIVND (reference sequence). CDR3: CASSPPMDWLVYGYTF. CDR3 bases: TGTGCCAGTAGTCCCCCCATGGATTGGCTGGTCTATGGCTACACCTTC.

The chain combines TRBV4-1 with TRBJ1-4; D remains unclear. The CDR3 is 15 amino acids. Trimming cost V 1 base and J 6 bases, with 12 bases left between them. Germline CDR1 reads MGHRA; CDR2 reads YSYEKL. CDR3 DNA: TGCGCCAGCAGCCAAGTAGTACAGAACTATGAAAAACTGTTTTTT. Translation: CASSQVVQNYEKLFF.

This chain connects TRBV9 to TRBJ2-7; D possibly corresponds to TRBD1 (6 bases). This CDR3 has 15 amino acids. Germline CDR1 is SGDLS and CDR2 is YYNGEE. V lost 2 bases and J lost 1, with 13 bases in between. As DNA, the CDR3 is TGTGCCAGCAGCGTGGACCACAGGGCTTCCTACGAGCAGTACTTC. It encodes CASSVDHRASYEQYF.

The J gene is TRBJ2-5, the V gene TRBV5-4, with a weak D call TRBD2 (5 bases). From germline, CDR1 is SGHNT and CDR2 YYREEE (reference sequence). V was cut by 0 bases and J by 5 bases, with 11 bases left in between. The CDR3 totals 14 residues. The CDR3 loop reads CASSLGLRGETQYF. The CDR3 coding sequence is TGTGCCAGCAGCTTGGGCCTTCGCGGGGAGACCCAGTACTTC. Full variable domain (missing parts from reference TRBV5-4 and TRBJ2-5): ETGVTQSPTHLIKTRGQQVTLRCSSQSGHNTVSWYQQALGQGPQFIFQYYREEENGRGNFPPRFSGLQFPNYSSELNVNALELDDSALYLCASSLGLRGETQYFGPGTRLLVL.

The chain is built from TRBV7-2 and TRBJ1-2, with a tentative D call TRBD1 (5 bases). The CDR3 totals 13 residues. V lost 5 bases to trimming and J lost 3 bases, with 10 bases between them. The germline gives CDR1 SGHTA, CDR2 FQGNSA. The CDR3 DNA sequence: TGTGCCAGCAGCCTAGGGGCGTACTATGGCTACACCTTC. This codes for CASSLGAYYGYTF.

The CDR3 spells CASSFTGIGTNEKLFF. The CDR3 DNA reads as TGTGCCAGCAGTTTCACAGGAATTGGGACTAATGAAAAACTGTTTTTT. This chain joins TRBV6-5 and TRBJ1-4; TRBD1 might be the D (5 bases). The CDR3 totals 16 residues. The V end was cut by 4 bases, the J end by 2 bases, with 14 bases between. Per germline, CDR1 MNHEY and CDR2 SVGAGI.

The chain carries TRBV15 and TRBJ2-3; TRBD1 matches 9 bases. CDR1 is LNHNV, CDR2 YYDKDF, per germline (reference sequence). J was trimmed by 2 bases and V by 7 bases; bases with no gene match: 7. The CDR3 length is 15 residues. CDR3 coding DNA: TGTGCCACCATCCGGGACAGGGAGTCCACAGATACGCAGTATTTT. Translation gives CATIRDRESTDTQYF.

This clone was picked up a small number of times. The rearrangement joins TRBV7-2 to TRBJ2-3, with D hard to call. V was clipped by 2 bases and J by 2 bases, with 5 bases between them. CDR3 length: 13 amino acids. Germline V CDR1 and CDR2: SGHTA, FQGNSA. This CDR3 reads CASSLLTTDTQYF. CDR3 in DNA: TGTGCCAGCAGCTTATTGACCACAGATACGCAGTATTTT.

There are a few counts of this clone. The gene calls are TRBV7-9 and TRBJ1-1, with 9 positions matching TRBD1. From germline, CDR1 is SEHNR and CDR2 FQNEAQ (reference sequence). Unmatched junction bases numbered 4, after V lost 4 bases and J lost 1 base. This CDR3 has 15 residues. The CDR3 sequence is CASSSRTGENTEAFF. CDR3 nucleotide sequence: TGTGCCAGCAGCTCCCGGACAGGGGAGAACACTGAAGCTTTCTTT.

Only a few counts were recorded for this clone. This rearrangement joins TRBV6-5 to TRBJ2-1; 9 nucleotides align to TRBD1. The CDR3 runs 12 residues. V trimming: 4 bases; J trimming: 12 bases; junction bases outside the gene matches: 4. Germline CDR1 reads MNHEY; CDR2 reads SVGAGI. The CDR3 reads CASSSNRGRQFF. The CDR3, as DNA: TGTGCCAGCAGTTCCAACAGGGGGCGGCAGTTCTTC.

The chain couples TRBV28 to TRBJ1-3; no clear D. The CDR3 runs to 17 residues. Germline CDR1 is MDHEN and CDR2 is SYDVKM. Between the trimmed V and J ends, which lost 6 bases and 0 bases, there was a span of 18 bases. This CDR3 is CASSTDGTHYSGNTIYF. The CDR3 nucleotides are TGTGCCAGCAGCACGGACGGAACCCACTACTCTGGAAACACCATATATTTT.

This chain uses TRBV7-9 with TRBJ1-2; no clear D gene. The CDR3 sequence is 12 residues long. CDR1 and CDR2 (germline): SEHNR, FQNEAQ (reference sequence). Trimming left V 2 bases short and J 8 bases short, with 9 bases between. CDR3 sequence reads: CASSLNADGYTF. In DNA, the CDR3 is TGTGCCAGCAGCTTAAATGCGGACGGCTACACCTTC. Together with reference TRBV7-9 and TRBJ1-2, the CDR3 gives the full variable domain: DTGVSQNPRHKITKRGQNVTFRCDPISEHNRLYWYRQTLGQGPEFLTYFQNEAQLEKSRLLSDRFSAERPKGSFSTLEIQRTEQGDSAMYLCASSLNADGYTFGSGTRLTVV.

This rearrangement joins TRBV5-6 to TRBJ2-5, with a weak D call TRBD1 (5 bases). Germline V CDR1 and CDR2: SGHDT, YYEEEE. Trimming took off 4 bases at V and 5 bases at J, with 18 bases between the two ends. The CDR3 length is 15 residues. The CDR3 sequence is CASSNVFGAWETQYF. CDR3 nucleotide sequence: TGTGCCAGCAGCAACGTTTTTGGGGCCTGGGAGACCCAGTACTTC.

The rearrangement joins TRBV27 to TRBJ2-7; D gene ambiguous. Between the trimmed V and J ends, which lost 2 bases and 6 bases, there was a span of 11 bases. This CDR3 contains 13 residues. The germline V gene encodes CDR1 MNHEY and CDR2 SMNVEV (reference sequence). The CDR3 DNA reads as TGTGCCAGCAGTTTACGCAGGCTGAGCGAGCAGTACTTC. It encodes CASSLRRLSEQYF.

The chain recombines TRBV6-5 with TRBJ1-5; no clear D. Germline CDR1 is MNHEY and CDR2 is SVGAGI. V lost 2 bases and J lost 6, with 11 bases in between. This CDR3 region has 14 residues. This chain's CDR3 is CASSYSVGSQPQHF. The CDR3 DNA is TGTGCCAGCAGTTACAGTGTCGGGAGTCAGCCCCAGCATTTT.

This clone was counted once. The chain uses TRBV6-5 and TRBJ1-4; 8 nucleotides agree with TRBD1. The CDR3 covers 14 residues. CDR1 and CDR2 (germline): MNHEY, SVGAGI. V lost 5 bases and J lost 8; bases outside the gene matches: 7. The CDR3 protein is CASSGTGGDEKLFF. In DNA form, the CDR3 reads TGTGCCAGCAGTGGGACAGGCGGTGACGAAAAACTGTTTTTT.

This chain's CDR3 is CASSLWGQGATNEKLFF. CDR3 DNA sequence: TGTGCCAGCAGCTTATGGGGACAGGGGGCAACTAATGAAAAACTGTTTTTT. This rearrangement joins TRBV7-2 to TRBJ1-4; 11 bases agree with TRBD1. The CDR3 totals 17 residues. With V trimmed by 2 bases and J by 0 bases, 2 bases remained unmatched. The germline V gene encodes CDR1 SGHTA and CDR2 FQGNSA.

This chain links TRBV7-2 with TRBJ2-3; 8 bases match TRBD2. CDR3 length: 14 residues. Germline V CDR1 and CDR2: SGHTA, FQGNSA. The ends lost 5 bases at V and 9 bases at J; junction bases unmatched: 10. The CDR3 bases are TGTGCCAGCAGCCCCGGGACTAGTGGGCAAACGCAGTATTTT. It is translated as CASSPGTSGQTQYF.